This TCR beta chain comes out of a study of T cells in Graves' hyperthyroidism and ophthalmopathy. TCR beta CDR3 region amplification was performed from RNA transcripts. TCR CDR3 regions were first amplified by RT-PCR with HTBI primers. TCRdb fed the multiplex PCR reads into MiXCR, producing one record per CDR3 protein. Among fewer than 250,000 distinct CDR3 sequences listed, roughly 15% were seen once. This clonotype was seen many times. Its antigen is as yet unknown. Study observations and caveats: Appearing also in blood were most of the thyroid clonotypes expanded above 0.001.

J was trimmed by 5 bases and V by 6 bases; bases with no gene match: 5. The germline gives CDR1 MNHEY, CDR2 SVGEGT. The CDR3 runs to 13 residues. The sequenced sample was blood. This receptor was taken from a man aged 50-59 years with Graves' hyperthyroidism. The chain recombines TRBV6-2 or TRBV6-3 with TRBJ2-5, with 8 positions matching TRBD1. This CDR3 is CASRRTGIETQYF. CDR3 nucleotide sequence: TGTGCCAGCAGACGGACAGGGATTGAGACCCAGTACTTC.